The 25 T cell receptor beta chains given below trace back to one sample, sequenced in a study of cytotoxic CD8 clonotypes in ibrutinib-treated CLL. The protocol was immunoSEQ multiplex PCR, while the TCRdb copy is restricted to in-frame clones and leaves out a portion. The repertoire holds approximately 74,000 clones, about 84% seen once, with about 8% in the top ten. Sequences were derived from PBMCs, sampled at disease progression, from a patient treated with ibrutinib. Every receptor here comes from a human donor with chronic lymphocytic leukemia.

This chain connects TRBV6-5 to TRBJ2-3; D might be TRBD1 (5 bases). The V end was cut by 2 bases, the J end by 5 bases, with 11 bases between. The CDR3 is 14 amino acids. The V gene's germline CDR1 is MNHEY and CDR2 SVGAGI. The CDR3 region has the DNA TGTGCCAGCAGTTACCTTCGACAGAAAGATACGCAGTATTTT. It specifies CASSYLRQKDTQYF.

This sequence joins TRBV9 and TRBJ1-4; D is possibly TRBD1 (6 bases). Germline values: CDR1 SGDLS, CDR2 YYNGEE. The CDR3 loop spans 15 amino acids. The V and J ends lost 0 bases and 7 bases respectively, with 13 bases between them. This CDR3 is CASSVATGGVEKLFF. The CDR3 nucleotides are TGTGCCAGCAGCGTAGCGACGGGGGGCGTTGAAAAACTGTTTTTT.

The V call is TRBV9, the J call TRBJ1-5; D is possibly TRBD1 (5 bases). This CDR3 is 14 amino acids long. The germline V gene encodes CDR1 SGDLS and CDR2 YYNGEE. Deletions cut 3 bases from V and 3 bases from J, with 10 bases between. CDR3 coding DNA: TGTGCCAGCAGCGCCGGGACTCTCAATCAGCCCCAGCATTTT. Residues: CASSAGTLNQPQHF.

V usage is TRBV18 and J usage is TRBJ1-1; D ambiguous. The germline CDR1 and CDR2 sequences are KGHSH and LQKENI. The CDR3 totals 14 residues. V was shortened by 3 bases and J by 1 base, with 9 bases between the two germline ends. The CDR3 protein is CASSPGMGNTEAFF. DNA of the CDR3: TGTGCCAGCTCACCGGGGATGGGGAACACTGAAGCTTTCTTT. Full variable domain (outside the CDR3, taken from reference TRBV18 and TRBJ1-1): NAGVMQNPRHLVRRRGQEARLRCSPMKGHSHVYWYRQLPEEGLKFMVYLQKENIIDESGMPKERFSAEFPKEGPSILRIQQVVRGDSAAYFCASSPGMGNTEAFFGQGTRLTVV.

The chain recombines TRBV6-5 with TRBJ2-2; D gene unclear. Looked up from germline, CDR1 is MNHEY and CDR2 is SVGAGI. V was trimmed by 1 base and J by 7 bases, leaving 7 bases between them. CDR3 length equals 13 residues. The CDR3 reads CASSYWSGGELFF. CDR3 bases: TGTGCCAGCAGTTACTGGTCGGGCGGGGAGCTGTTTTTT.

The V and J genes are TRBV5-4 and TRBJ2-3; 9 positions agree with TRBD2. The CDR3 is made up of 15 amino acids. Germline V lookup: CDR1 SGHNT, CDR2 YYREEE (reference sequence). V lost 4 bases to trimming and J lost 1 base; unmatched junction nucleotides: 4. The CDR3 DNA follows: TGTGCCAGCAGCGCGGAGCGGGGGGGCACAGATACGCAGTATTTT. Protein product: CASSAERGGTDTQYF.

The V and J genes are TRBV4-1 and TRBJ2-5; 8 bases align to TRBD1. Trimming cost V 4 bases and J 5 bases; bases outside gene matches: 15. The CDR3 sequence is 17 residues long. CDR1 and CDR2 (germline): MGHRA, YSYEKL. The CDR3 DNA reads as TGCGCCAGCAGCCCTCACCGGGACAGGCCTATCTTGGAGACCCAGTACTTC. This codes for CASSPHRDRPILETQYF.

V is TRBV10-1 and J is TRBJ2-7, with TRBD1 matching 9 bases. V lost 4 bases and J lost 4; bases outside the gene matches: 5. The CDR3 loop spans 14 amino acids. CDR1 and CDR2 (germline): WNHNN, SYGVQD (reference sequence). The CDR3: CASSGGQGKYEQYF. The DNA for the CDR3 is TGCGCCAGCAGTGGAGGACAGGGGAAGTACGAGCAGTACTTC.

The chain couples TRBV7-9 to TRBJ2-7; D may be TRBD1 (6 bases). V lost 10 bases and J 2 bases, leaving 18 bases between the germline ends. CDR1 and CDR2 (germline): SEHNR, FQNEAQ (reference sequence). The CDR3 sequence is 14 residues long. The CDR3 sequence: CATDRQASTYEQYF. Written as DNA, the CDR3 is TGTGCCACCGACCGACAGGCTTCAACCTACGAGCAGTACTTC. Complete variable domain (other parts from reference TRBV7-9 and TRBJ2-7): DTGVSQNPRHKITKRGQNVTFRCDPISEHNRLYWYRQTLGQGPEFLTYFQNEAQLEKSRLLSDRFSAERPKGSFSTLEIQRTEQGDSAMYLCATDRQASTYEQYFGPGTRLTVT.

The chain couples TRBV28 to TRBJ2-7, with D possibly matching TRBD1 (7 bases). V was trimmed by 7 bases and J by 6 bases, leaving 13 bases between them. The CDR3 is 12 amino acids. Germline assignment: CDR1 MDHEN and CDR2 SYDVKM. This chain's CDR3 is CASTLQGGEQYF. The CDR3 bases are TGTGCCAGCACCCTCCAGGGGGGCGAGCAGTACTTC.

V is TRBV30 and J is TRBJ2-7, with D unclear. The CDR3 loop spans 13 amino acids. The V end was cut by 2 bases, the J end by 4 bases, with 12 bases between. Per germline, CDR1 GTSNPN and CDR2 SVGIG (reference sequence). CDR3: CAWSPSPLYEQYF. The CDR3 DNA reads as TGTGCCTGGAGTCCCAGCCCACTTTACGAGCAGTACTTC.

This clone appeared once. V is TRBV10-3 and J is TRBJ2-7; the D call may be TRBD1 or TRBD2 (5 bases each). Trimming left V 4 bases short and J 2 bases short, with 15 bases between. The length of the CDR3 is 15 residues. Germline-derived CDR1 and CDR2 are ENHRY and SYGVKD. CDR3 DNA sequence: TGTGCCATCAGTGTGCGCAGGGACGGTCCCTACGAGCAGTACTTC. It translates to CAISVRRDGPYEQYF.

V gene TRBV4-2 combines with J gene TRBJ1-2; maybe TRBD1 (6 bases). CDR3 size: 16 residues. Per the germline V gene, CDR1 is LGHNA and CDR2 is YNFKEQ. V was pared by 0 bases and J by 7 bases, with 18 bases between. In nucleotides, the CDR3 is TGTGCCAGCAGCCAAGACTCAGCCGGGACACCTCCTGGCTACACCTTC. Its protein is CASSQDSAGTPPGYTF.

The rearrangement links TRBV10-2 to TRBJ1-2; no clear D. V was shortened by 0 bases and J by 0 bases, with 17 bases between the two germline ends. Germline CDR1 is WSHSY and CDR2 is SAAADI. The CDR3 is 18 amino acids. CDR3 bases: TGCGCCAGCAGTGAGTCATTAGGACGCTTGAAAGCTAACTATGGCTACACCTTC. Translating it yields CASSESLGRLKANYGYTF.

This clone has only one observation. V usage is TRBV5-1 and J usage is TRBJ2-5; TRBD2 matches 7 bases. This CDR3 has 16 residues. Trimming took 4 bases from V and 3 from J; bases not matched to a gene: 12. Germline assignment: CDR1 SGHRS and CDR2 YFSETQ. The CDR3, as DNA: TGCGCCAGCAGCCTGGAATGGGCGGGAGTAGAAGAGACCCAGTACTTC. Its translation is CASSLEWAGVEETQYF.

The V gene is TRBV18, the J gene TRBJ1-1; D remains ambiguous. CDR1 KGHSH and CDR2 LQKENI come from the germline V gene. CDR3 length: 15 amino acids. V was trimmed by 1 base and J by 1 base, leaving 10 bases between them. DNA for the CDR3: TGTGCCAGCTCACCACTCTGGGATCCGAACACTGAAGCTTTCTTT. Translating it yields CASSPLWDPNTEAFF.

This clone was seen more than once but under ten times. The V and J genes are TRBV11-2 and TRBJ1-1, with D tentatively TRBD1 (5 bases). This CDR3 region has 12 residues. V was pared by 5 bases and J by 6 bases, with 10 bases between. Germline CDR1 and CDR2: SGHAT and FQNNGV. The CDR3 nucleotides read TGTGCCAGCAGCCGGGGGGGACCTGAAGCTTTCTTT. It specifies CASSRGGPEAFF.

This chain's CDR3 is CASSPQAGTNEQFF. The CDR3 DNA sequence: TGTGCCAGCAGCCCCCAGGCAGGCACCAATGAGCAGTTCTTC. V and J are TRBV5-4 and TRBJ2-1; D remains unclear. The CDR3 length is 14 residues. Germline CDR1 is SGHNT and CDR2 is YYREEE (reference sequence). V lost 4 bases and J 6 bases, leaving 14 bases between the germline ends.

The chain has TRBV10-1 and TRBJ2-1, with 9 positions matching TRBD1. The germline V gene has CDR1 WNHNN and CDR2 SYGVQD (reference sequence). V lost 5 bases to trimming and J lost 9 bases; unmatched junction nucleotides: 8. The CDR3 length is 14 residues. The CDR3 nucleotides are TGCGCCAGCAGTACCTCCGGGACAGGGATTGAGCAGTTCTTC. Protein sequence: CASSTSGTGIEQFF.

V usage is TRBV18 and J usage is TRBJ2-7; D is ambiguous. The germline V and J ends were trimmed by 2 bases and 5 bases, with 22 bases remaining between them. Germline V lookup: CDR1 KGHSH, CDR2 LQKENI. This CDR3 comprises 17 residues. The CDR3 nucleotides read TGTGCCAGCTCACCAAGCGCTACCGGACCAACCCCCCACGAGCAGTACTTC. Its protein is CASSPSATGPTPHEQYF.

CDR3 sequence: CAISADSSYEQYF. The CDR3, as DNA: TGTGCCATCTCCGCGGACAGCTCCTACGAGCAGTACTTC. The rearrangement joins TRBV10-3 to TRBJ2-7; tentative D call: TRBD1 (6 bases). Germline V gene sequence: CDR1 ENHRY, CDR2 SYGVKD. V was cut by 8 bases and J by 0 bases, with 11 bases left in between. The CDR3 is 13 amino acids.

The chain recombines TRBV29-1 with TRBJ2-5; 7 bases are a match to TRBD1. Losses at the gene ends were 5 bases for V and 2 bases for J; bases not matched to a gene: 5. Germline V gene lookup returns CDR1 SQVTM and CDR2 ANQGSEA. The CDR3 runs to 13 residues. The CDR3 is CSVRTGRQETQYF. Written as DNA, the CDR3 is TGCAGCGTTCGGACAGGACGGCAAGAGACCCAGTACTTC.

The chain uses TRBV28 and TRBJ2-5; D assignment may be TRBD1 or TRBD2 (5 bases each). CDR1 MDHEN and CDR2 SYDVKM come from the germline V gene. The length of the CDR3 is 16 residues. The ends were cut back, 6 bases at V and 5 bases at J, with 22 bases in the middle. The CDR3, as DNA: TGTGCCAGCAGGACGCCCAGGGACCGTCCTGGGGAGACCCAGTACTTC. The encoded protein is CASRTPRDRPGETQYF. Based on the CDR3 plus reference TRBV28 and TRBJ2-5, the full variable domain is DVKVTQSSRYLVKRTGEKVFLECVQDMDHENMFWYRQDPGLGLRLIYFSYDVKMKEKGDIPEGYSVSREKKERFSLILESASTNQTSMYLCASRTPRDRPGETQYFGPGTRLLVL.

V and J are TRBV10-2 and TRBJ1-5; 8 positions agree with TRBD1. The CDR3 spans 15 residues. Germline-derived CDR1 and CDR2 are WSHSY and SAAADI. With V trimmed by 6 bases and J by 5 bases, 9 bases remained unmatched. In nucleotides, the CDR3 is TGCGCCAGCAGCCCGAGGACAGGGACCCATCAGCCCCAGCATTTT. It specifies CASSPRTGTHQPQHF.

The chain is built from TRBV28 and TRBJ1-6, with 8 bases aligning to TRBD1. Germline CDR1 MDHEN, CDR2 SYDVKM. The ends lost 7 bases at V and 8 bases at J; junction bases unmatched: 4. The CDR3 covers 13 residues. The CDR3 reads CASKDRVYSPLHF. CDR3 nucleotide sequence: TGTGCCAGCAAGGACAGGGTGTATTCACCCCTCCACTTT.